The present entry profiles one T cell receptor beta chain with its context. Its specificity is not known. The sample originates from a study of Ad26.COV2.S vaccination and SARS-CoV-2 variants. General observations from the study: The TCR breadth and depth analyses may have produced an underestimate of total T cell responses. People who got the vaccine had more spike-specific TCR breadth than people who got placebo. Vaccine recipients and placebo recipients showed similar non-spike TCR breadth. Following vaccination, spike-specific CD8+ and CD4+ T cell responses reportedly exhibited substantial breadth.

The CDR3 is 15 amino acids. Trimming left V 3 bases short and J 8 bases short, with 14 bases between. Looked up from germline, CDR1 is KGHSH and CDR2 is LQKENI. The repertoire was sequenced with immunoSEQ multiplex PCR; TCRdb's copy has only in-frame clones and lacks some. The table shows about 350,000 clones, with about 90% occurring only once. The sample here was peripheral blood, taken after recovery from COVID-19. This sequence joins TRBV18 and TRBJ1-6, with D perhaps matching TRBD1 (6 bases). The sequence was obtained from a human donor who had recovered from COVID-19. Here the CDR3 reads CASSPGIRQDSPLHF. In nucleotides, the CDR3 is TGTGCCAGCTCACCTGGAATCAGACAGGATTCACCCCTCCACTTT.